The T cell receptor beta chain under discussion was sequenced for a study of OX40 agonist ivuxolimab in advanced cancers. Study outcomes and limitations: Circulating CD4+ and CD8+ T cells showed clonal expansion by week 6 at 0.1 to 3.0 mg/kg.

Deletions cut 2 bases from V and 3 bases from J, with 17 bases between. The germline gives CDR1 MGHRA, CDR2 YSYEKL. There are 16 residues in the CDR3. Remarks on this clone: Its specificity is unknown.

This table comes from immunoSEQ multiplex PCR, and its TCRdb copy is limited to in-frame clones, with some not included. The sample holds some 76,000 clones; around four fifths are singletons and the top ten take around 2%. This TCR was sampled from an adult with an advanced solid tumor such as melanoma, head and neck, liver or kidney cancer. V gene TRBV4-1 combines with J gene TRBJ2-7, with D unclear. Material: CD4+ or CD8+ T cells sorted from blood, obtained in a trial of the OX40 agonist ivuxolimab. The CDR3 reads CASSQTFPRNDYEQYF. CDR3 DNA: TGCGCCAGCAGCCAAACTTTCCCACGGAACGACTACGAGCAGTACTTC.